These T cell receptor beta chains were read from a single sample in a study of OX40 agonist ivuxolimab in advanced cancers. TCRdb keeps only in-frame clones here, not all; method: immunoSEQ multiplex PCR. The sample contains 55,000 to 85,000 clones, 75% to 90% of which appear only once. This specimen was CD4+ or CD8+ T cells sorted from blood, taken in a trial of the OX40 agonist ivuxolimab. These receptor sequences come from an adult with an advanced solid tumor such as melanoma, head and neck, liver or kidney cancer. The CDR3 runs from the conserved cysteine through the conserved F or W. The order of the fields is V gene, D gene, J gene, CDR3 protein, CDR3 DNA. The D gene is left open where the match is weak.

v_call: TRBV7-9
d_call: .
j_call: TRBJ2-3
cdr3_aa: CASSLALIASDTQYF
cdr3_nt: TGTGCCAGCAGCTTAGCGTTGATAGCGTCAGATACGCAGTATTTT

v_call: TRBV5-6
d_call: .
j_call: TRBJ1-2
cdr3_aa: CASNGNNYGYTF
cdr3_nt: TGTGCCAGCAACGGAAATAACTATGGCTACACCTTC

v_call: TRBV28
d_call: .
j_call: TRBJ1-2
cdr3_aa: CASSFAGLNVRGYTF
cdr3_nt: TGTGCCAGCAGTTTCGCGGGGTTGAACGTACGTGGCTACACCTTC

v_call: TRBV28
d_call: .
j_call: TRBJ1-5
cdr3_aa: CASRYRLGQPQHF
cdr3_nt: TGTGCCAGCAGATACAGGTTGGGTCAGCCCCAGCATTTT

v_call: TRBV9
d_call: TRBD1
j_call: TRBJ2-1
cdr3_aa: CASSSRDRSGEQFF
cdr3_nt: TGTGCCAGCAGCTCCCGGGACAGGAGTGGTGAGCAGTTCTTC

v_call: TRBV7-2
d_call: .
j_call: TRBJ1-3
cdr3_aa: CASSLTPGNTIYF
cdr3_nt: TGTGCCAGCAGCTTAACTCCCGGAAACACCATATATTTT

v_call: TRBV30
d_call: .
j_call: TRBJ1-5
cdr3_aa: CAWSVLGQPQHF
cdr3_nt: TGTGCCTGGAGTGTACTAGGTCAGCCCCAGCATTTT

v_call: TRBV5-4
d_call: .
j_call: TRBJ1-2
cdr3_aa: CASSQEYSNGYTF
cdr3_nt: TGCGCCAGCAGCCAAGAATACAGCAATGGCTACACCTTC

v_call: TRBV6-1
d_call: .
j_call: TRBJ2-2
cdr3_aa: CASSAIGAGGELFF
cdr3_nt: TGTGCCAGCAGTGCGATTGGGGCGGGCGGGGAGCTGTTTTTT

v_call: TRBV7-3
d_call: .
j_call: TRBJ2-1
cdr3_aa: CASSRGPPPSEQFF
cdr3_nt: TGTGCCAGCAGTCGGGGCCCCCCTCCCAGTGAGCAGTTCTTC

v_call: TRBV10-2
d_call: TRBD1
j_call: TRBJ1-1
cdr3_aa: CASSDTGAEAFF
cdr3_nt: TGCGCCAGCAGTGATACAGGGGCTGAAGCTTTCTTT

v_call: TRBV9
d_call: .
j_call: TRBJ1-6
cdr3_aa: CASSVESNSPLHF
cdr3_nt: TGTGCCAGCAGCGTTGAATCTAATTCACCCCTCCACTTT

v_call: TRBV7-9
d_call: .
j_call: TRBJ2-7
cdr3_aa: CASGPSTYEQYF
cdr3_nt: TGTGCCAGCGGACCGTCAACCTACGAGCAGTACTTC

v_call: TRBV4-1
d_call: .
j_call: TRBJ2-6
cdr3_aa: CASSQARQISGANVLTF
cdr3_nt: TGCGCCAGCAGCCAAGCGCGACAAATCTCTGGGGCCAACGTCCTGACTTTC